This T cell receptor (beta chain) is from a study of T cell repertoires in Merkel cell carcinoma (dated by TCRdb to the late 2010s). Concerning the study at large: Patients who had received intralesional immunotherapy or systemic immune checkpoint blockade ahead of the biopsy were left out. To be included, a participant needed a diagnosis of MCPyV-positive Merkel cell carcinoma and tumor-infiltrating lymphocytes that had been successfully expanded in vitro. The MCPyV-specific clonotypes were initially defined from expanded tumor-infiltrating lymphocytes through tetramer sorting, cloning and paired TCR sequencing.

Each study subject had MCPyV-positive Merkel cell carcinoma confirmed by biopsy and had serum antibodies to T-antigen that tested positive. Genomic DNA was extracted from more than 5 adjacent 10-micron frozen tumor sections without any cell sorting or culture. Optimal cutting temperature compound was used to freeze tumor biopsy tissue measuring roughly 5 x 5 x 5 mm. Hematoxylin and eosin scout sections confirmed abundant Merkel cell carcinoma and infiltrating cells in the frozen biopsy. The immunoSEQ assay was used both to sequence TRB CDR3 from tumor genomic DNA and to process the resulting data. This is the immuneACCESS table as TCRdb keeps it, with only in-frame sequences that have V and J called. A part of the clones is gone; compared with another copy, unresolved V genes explain less than half, and the rest is unexplained. A total of 15,000 or so clones appear in this sample, roughly four fifths of them only once. Of the sample, over 15% is held by the ten largest clones.

A remark on this clone: The antigen it recognizes is unknown. The input lacks base qualities; no much larger clone sits a single base away.

The germline ends are 9 bases apart after V is trimmed by 5 bases and J by 4 bases. The CDR3 starts with the cysteine, ends with the phenylalanine, and has 12 residues. The entry retains the CDR3 DNA only, 36 bases that are in frame from base 1. As encoded in the germline V gene, CDR1 is MDHEN while CDR2 is SYDVKM. The study at large found these results: No normal tissue biopsies were studied.

The origin of this receptor is an adult with Merkel cell carcinoma. Sequenced: tumor tissue. The rearrangement joined TRBV28 to TRBJ2-7, with no reliable assignment of the D segment. The CDR3 region: CASSLTYYEQYF. In nucleotide form, the sequence is TGTGCCAGCAGTCTAACATATTACGAGCAGTACTTC.